The 32 T cell receptor beta chains presented below share a single source sample, sequenced in a study of blood T cells in healthy people across ages. Sample-barcoded 5' priming and a J-beta primer mix drove a second PCR of roughly 6 to 12 cycles. One entry per CDR3 protein results from TCRdb running MiXCR on the 5' RACE reads. This sample carries over a million distinct CDR3 sequences, around 59% of them seen once, and the ten largest clones take more than 6%. Sample: blood. Source of these receptors: a man aged 18 to 30 in good health.

V gene TRBV12-3 or TRBV12-4 combines with J gene TRBJ2-4; TRBD2 matches at 8 bases. With the DNA end fitting TRBJ2-5 better, the J assignment may be wrong. The CDR3 has 17 residues. The CDR3 bases are TGTGCCAGCAGTCGCATCATTCATAAAGCGGGGGAGGAGACCCAGTACTTC. It yields the protein CASSRIIHKAGEETQYF.

The count of this clonotype is one. V gene TRBV29-1 combines with J gene TRBJ2-7, with D possibly matching TRBD1 (6 bases). CDR3 length: 14 amino acids. V was clipped by 1 base and J by 4 bases, with 14 bases between them. Germline CDR1 reads SQVTM; CDR2 reads ANQGSEA. The CDR3 here is CSVEVPGAMYEQYF. CDR3 DNA: TGCAGCGTTGAAGTACCAGGGGCTATGTACGAGCAGTACTTC.

The chain uses TRBV20-1 and TRBJ2-7; D is ambiguous. This CDR3 is 13 amino acids long. The V gene lost 0 bases and the J gene lost 7 bases, with 13 bases spanning the gap. Germline-derived CDR1 and CDR2 are DFQATT and SNEGSKA (reference sequence). CDR3 sequence: CSARDWVVNEQYF. In nucleotides, the CDR3 is TGCAGTGCTAGAGATTGGGTAGTGAATGAGCAGTACTTC.

J is TRBJ2-7 and V is TRBV28, with 7 bases lining up with TRBD1. The CDR3 consists of 14 residues. Unmatched junction bases numbered 10, after V lost 6 bases and J lost 5 bases. CDR1 is MDHEN, CDR2 SYDVKM, per germline. The CDR3 is CASRETGSPHEQYF. As DNA, the CDR3 is TGTGCCAGCAGGGAGACAGGGTCTCCCCACGAGCAGTACTTC.

The CDR3 DNA reads TGTGCCAGCAGCGTAGCTCCAGCTGGAAACGAGCAGTACTTC. Translated, it gives CASSVAPAGNEQYF. The gene calls are TRBV9 and TRBJ2-7; D call uncertain. CDR1 SGDLS and CDR2 YYNGEE come from the germline V gene. Trimming shortened V by 0 bases and J by 5 bases, and 12 bases separated the two germline ends. The CDR3 extends over 14 amino acids.

This clonotype has just a few counts. The rearrangement joins TRBV6-1 to TRBJ1-5; weak D call: TRBD1 (5 bases). Trimming took 3 bases from V and 0 from J, leaving 12 bases between them. The CDR3 contains 16 residues. Looked up from germline, CDR1 is MNHNS and CDR2 is SASEGT. The CDR3 loop is CASSDTGSYSNQPQHF. CDR3 coding DNA: TGTGCCAGCAGTGATACAGGCTCCTATAGCAATCAGCCCCAGCATTTT.

The chain employs TRBV20-1 and TRBJ2-7, with 7 bases aligning to TRBD2. This CDR3 spans 15 amino acids. V lost 0 bases to trimming and J lost 6 bases; unmatched junction nucleotides: 11. The germline V gene has CDR1 DFQATT and CDR2 SNEGSKA (reference sequence). CDR3 in amino acids: CSARDWGAGATEQYF. The CDR3 nucleotides read TGCAGTGCTAGAGATTGGGGTGCGGGAGCGACCGAGCAGTACTTC.

The chain links TRBV4-2 to TRBJ1-6; 7 bases match TRBD1. Germline loops: CDR1 LGHNA, CDR2 YNFKEQ. Unmatched junction bases numbered 13, after V lost 1 base and J lost 10 bases. This CDR3 spans 17 amino acids. CDR3 amino acids: CASSQVDRASHRSPLHF. The CDR3, as DNA: TGTGCCAGCAGCCAAGTAGACAGGGCCTCGCATAGATCACCCCTCCACTTT.

The chain uses TRBV25-1 and TRBJ2-1, with 7 positions matching TRBD1. In germline, CDR1 is MGHDK, CDR2 SYGVNS. The V and J ends lost 4 bases and 6 bases, in that order; junction bases with no gene match: 6. This CDR3 has 14 residues. In DNA form, the CDR3 reads TGTGCCAGCAGTGCCGACAGGGCAGGCAATGAGCAGTTCTTC. This gives the protein CASSADRAGNEQFF.

V is TRBV14 and J is TRBJ2-5; TRBD2 agrees at 10 bases. This CDR3 has 19 amino acids. CDR1 SGHDN and CDR2 FVKESK come from the germline V gene. V lost 0 bases to trimming and J lost 1 base; unmatched junction nucleotides: 11. CDR3 protein: CASSQEEWARTSGQETQYF. In DNA form, the CDR3 reads TGTGCCAGCAGCCAAGAGGAGTGGGCGCGGACTAGCGGCCAAGAGACCCAGTACTTC.

The chain joins TRBV7-2 to TRBJ1-6, with D maybe TRBD1 (6 bases). The V and J ends lost 7 bases and 9 bases respectively, with 22 bases between them. Germline values: CDR1 SGHTA, CDR2 FQGNSA. CDR3 length equals 16 residues. The CDR3 DNA follows: TGTGCCAGCACCCCTAATGCGGGGGGCGCGGGTTCACCCCTCCACTTT. Translated, it gives CASTPNAGGAGSPLHF.

This rearrangement joins TRBV6-5 to TRBJ2-5; D perhaps matches TRBD1 (5 bases). The germline V gene has CDR1 MNHEY and CDR2 SVGAGI. The CDR3 consists of 14 residues. V gave up 2 bases and J gave up 3 bases, with 10 bases separating them. As DNA, the CDR3 is TGTGCCAGCAGTTACCAGGGAACCAAAGAGACCCAGTACTTC. Translation: CASSYQGTKETQYF.

This chain joins TRBV13 and TRBJ2-5; 9 bases line up with TRBD2. Trimming took 6 bases from V and 2 from J; bases not matched to a gene: 4. The CDR3 is 14 residues long. Per germline, CDR1 PRHDT and CDR2 FYEKMQ (reference sequence). CDR3: CASRRTSAQETQYF. As DNA, the CDR3 is TGTGCCAGCAGGAGGACTAGCGCTCAAGAGACCCAGTACTTC.

The rearrangement links TRBV6-2 or TRBV6-3 to TRBJ2-1; D may be TRBD2 (6 bases). CDR1 is MNHEY, CDR2 SVGEGT, per germline. This CDR3 is 14 amino acids long. V gave up 8 bases and J gave up 6 bases, with 17 bases separating them. CDR3 sequence: CASQTGGVGNEQFF. In nucleotides, the CDR3 is TGTGCCAGCCAAACGGGCGGGGTAGGCAATGAGCAGTTCTTC.

This clonotype was observed a handful of times. The gene calls are TRBV29-1 and TRBJ1-1; the D gene is possibly TRBD1 (5 bases). This CDR3 is built from 12 residues. V was clipped by 7 bases and J by 4 bases, with 13 bases between them. Germline CDR1 and CDR2: SQVTM and ANQGSEA. The CDR3 loop is CSADRDFTEAFF. Here the CDR3 DNA reads TGCAGCGCCGACCGGGACTTCACTGAAGCTTTCTTT. The whole variable domain, remainder taken from reference TRBV29-1 and TRBJ1-1, is SAVISQKPSRDICQRGTSLTIQCQVDSQVTMMFWYRQQPGQSLTLIATANQGSEATYESGFVIDKFPISRPNLTFSTLTVSNMSPEDSSIYLCSADRDFTEAFFGQGTRLTVV.

V gene TRBV11-2 combines with J gene TRBJ2-3; D unresolved. This CDR3 region has 12 residues. The ends were cut back, 5 bases at V and 6 bases at J, with 9 bases in the middle. Germline CDR1 reads SGHAT; CDR2 reads FQNNGV. The CDR3 sequence is CASSLTWDTQYF. CDR3 in DNA: TGTGCCAGCAGCCTAACGTGGGATACGCAGTATTTT.

This clonotype has more than one count but fewer than ten. The genes are TRBV7-2 and TRBJ1-4; 7 bases map to TRBD1. Per germline, CDR1 SGHTA and CDR2 FQGNSA. The CDR3 has 16 residues. V lost 2 bases to trimming and J lost 8 bases; unmatched junction nucleotides: 11. The CDR3 bases are TGTGCCAGCAGCTTATACAGACAGGGTGGGAGCGAAAAACTGTTTTTT. It codes for CASSLYRQGGSEKLFF.

The chain recombines TRBV12-3 or TRBV12-4 with TRBJ2-3; 8 bases are shared with TRBD2. The junction had 9 bases not matched to a gene; V was cut back by 5 bases and J by 2 bases. This CDR3 spans 16 amino acids. CDR3 nucleotides: TGTGCCAGCAGTCCGGGGGGGGAATCTTACACAGATACGCAGTATTTT. Protein: CASSPGGESYTDTQYF.

The chain employs TRBV27 and TRBJ2-7; D is perhaps TRBD2 (6 bases). TRBJ2-5 explains the end of the DNA better; the J call may be wrong. Germline lookup yields CDR1 MNHEY and CDR2 SMNVEV (reference sequence). The length of the CDR3 is 14 residues. The chain's CDR3 is CASSVTREEETQYF. CDR3 bases: TGTGCCAGCAGTGTGACGAGGGAGGAAGAGACCCAGTACTTC.

This clonotype was observed a few times. This chain connects TRBV27 to TRBJ2-1; weak D call: TRBD2 (5 bases). The length of the CDR3 is 14 residues. The V and J ends lost 0 bases and 9 bases respectively, with 12 bases between them. Germline V gene data show CDR1 as MNHEY and CDR2 as SMNVEV (reference sequence). As DNA, the CDR3 is TGTGCCAGCAGTTTATCGGGAGATGTGCGTGAGCAGTTCTTC. This encodes CASSLSGDVREQFF.

This chain uses TRBV4-3 with TRBJ1-6; D uncertain. From germline, CDR1 is LGHNA and CDR2 YSLEER. This CDR3 is 13 amino acids long. Trimming stripped 1 base from V and 10 bases from J, with 8 bases between. CDR3 coding DNA: TGCGCCAGCAGCCAAGTTCTGCGGTCACCCCTCCACTTT. Encoded protein: CASSQVLRSPLHF.

This clonotype was detected a few times. This chain joins TRBV12-3 or TRBV12-4 and TRBJ1-5, with D unclear. Deletions cut 7 bases from V and 4 bases from J, with 11 bases between. The CDR3 sequence is 13 residues long. In DNA form, the CDR3 reads TGTGCCAGCATCGACGGTACAAATCAGCCCCAGCATTTT. It encodes CASIDGTNQPQHF.

CDR3 nucleotides: TGTGCCACCAGCAGAGATTTGACAGGGAACGAGCAGTACTTC. This translates into CATSRDLTGNEQYF. The rearrangement uses TRBV15 and TRBJ2-5; the match to TRBD1 covers 7 bases. The last part of the DNA fits TRBJ2-7 better; the J call may be wrong. There are 14 residues in the CDR3. Per germline, CDR1 LNHNV and CDR2 YYDKDF (reference sequence).

There are a few counts of this clonotype. The chain uses TRBV15 and TRBJ2-6; D remains ambiguous. V lost 5 bases, J lost 0 bases, and 5 bases lay in between. The CDR3 runs 14 residues. Germline V gene data show CDR1 as LNHNV and CDR2 as YYDKDF (reference sequence). This chain's CDR3 is CATSHSSGANVLTF. The CDR3 nucleotides are TGTGCCACCAGCCATTCCTCTGGGGCCAACGTCCTGACTTTC.

This clonotype was counted only a few times. This chain connects TRBV13 to TRBJ1-5; no definite D call. In germline, CDR1 is PRHDT, CDR2 FYEKMQ (reference sequence). V was shortened by 5 bases and J by 1 base, with 9 bases between the two germline ends. CDR3 length: 14 amino acids. CDR3 sequence (DNA): TGTGCCAGCAGCCCACCGGGAAGCAATCAGCCCCAGCATTTT. As protein: CASSPPGSNQPQHF.

This rearrangement joins TRBV20-1 to TRBJ2-1; 7 bases agree with TRBD2. Gene TRBJ2-7 matches the end of the DNA better, so the J call may be wrong. This CDR3 is built from 15 residues. Germline V gene sequence: CDR1 DFQATT, CDR2 SNEGSKA (reference sequence). The CDR3 DNA reads as TGCAGTGGGTATCCGCGGGGGAACTCCTACAATGAGCAGTACTTC. Protein product: CSGYPRGNSYNEQYF.

V is TRBV7-9 and J is TRBJ1-1; D is unclear. Deletions cut 2 bases from V and 1 base from J, with 11 bases between. This CDR3 contains 15 residues. The V gene's germline CDR1 is SEHNR and CDR2 FQNEAQ (reference sequence). CDR3 sequence reads: CASSLSVRRNTEAFF. The CDR3 DNA reads as TGTGCCAGCAGCTTATCAGTCAGAAGGAACACTGAAGCTTTCTTT.

In DNA form, the CDR3 reads TGTGCCTATGACAGGGGTACTTCACCCCTCCACTTT. Residues: CAYDRGTSPLHF. This chain links TRBV30 with TRBJ1-6, with 8 bases fitting TRBD1. Germline trimming cut 7 bases from V and 9 bases from J; bases unmatched to any gene: 5. The CDR3 runs to 12 residues. The germline V gene has CDR1 GTSNPN and CDR2 SVGIG (reference sequence).

The rearrangement uses TRBV12-3 or TRBV12-4 and TRBJ2-1; D is unclear. Trimming removed 2 bases from V and 14 bases from J, with 10 bases in between. This CDR3 is built from 11 residues. CDR3 sequence: CASSLMGLKFF. The CDR3 coding sequence is TGTGCCAGCAGTTTAATGGGATTAAAGTTCTTC.

This clonotype was found a few times. V and J are TRBV28 and TRBJ1-2; D is unresolved. The V gene lost 6 bases and the J gene lost 6 bases, with 20 bases spanning the gap. Germline-derived CDR1 and CDR2 are MDHEN and SYDVKM. The CDR3 runs to 15 residues. The CDR3 is CASSSTLGSWHGYTF. The CDR3 region has the DNA TGTGCCAGCAGCTCCACTTTAGGCAGTTGGCATGGCTACACCTTC.

This clonotype is a singleton in its sample. The chain carries TRBV2 and TRBJ1-5; 12 bases match TRBD1. Germline V gene lookup returns CDR1 SNHLY and CDR2 FYNNEI. This CDR3 contains 13 residues. V lost 8 bases and J lost 10; bases outside the gene matches: 6. CDR3 residues: CASGGQGASPQHF. CDR3 DNA sequence: TGTGCCAGCGGGGGACAGGGGGCATCCCCCCAGCATTTT. Drawing the rest from reference TRBV2 and TRBJ1-5, the complete variable domain is EPEVTQTPSHQVTQMGQEVILRCVPISNHLYFYWYRQILGQKVEFLVSFYNNEISEKSEIFDDQFSVERPDGSNFTLKIRSTKLEDSAMYFCASGGQGASPQHFGDGTRLSIL.

This rearrangement joins TRBV7-9 to TRBJ2-5; possibly TRBD1 for D (8 bases). This CDR3 region has 16 residues. The ends were cut back, 1 base at V and 5 bases at J, with 17 bases in the middle. CDR1 and CDR2 (germline): SEHNR, FQNEAQ (reference sequence). This chain's CDR3 is CASSLDVTGEGETQYF. As DNA, the CDR3 is TGTGCCAGCAGCTTAGACGTGACAGGGGAGGGGGAGACCCAGTACTTC.